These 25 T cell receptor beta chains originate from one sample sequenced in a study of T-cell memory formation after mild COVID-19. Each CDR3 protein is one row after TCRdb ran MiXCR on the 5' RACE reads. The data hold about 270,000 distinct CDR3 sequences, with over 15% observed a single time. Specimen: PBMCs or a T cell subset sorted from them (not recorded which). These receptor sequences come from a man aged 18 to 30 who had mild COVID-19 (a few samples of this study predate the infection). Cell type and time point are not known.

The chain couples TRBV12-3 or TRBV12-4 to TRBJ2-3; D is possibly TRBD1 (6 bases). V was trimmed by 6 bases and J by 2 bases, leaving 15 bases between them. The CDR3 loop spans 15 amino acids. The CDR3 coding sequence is TGTGCCAGCAGCCAGACAGGCTCGCTCACAGATACGCAGTATTTT. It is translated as CASSQTGSLTDTQYF.

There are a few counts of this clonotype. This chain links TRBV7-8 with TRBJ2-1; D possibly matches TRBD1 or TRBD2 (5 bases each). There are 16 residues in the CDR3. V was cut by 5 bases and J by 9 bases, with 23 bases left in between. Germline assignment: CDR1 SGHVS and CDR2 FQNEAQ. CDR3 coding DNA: TGTGCCAGCAGCCTTGACCGGGACCACGTCCTGGGTGAGCAGTTCTTC. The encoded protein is CASSLDRDHVLGEQFF. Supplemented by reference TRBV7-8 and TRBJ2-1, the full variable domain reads GAGVSQSPRYKVAKRGQDVALRCDPISGHVSLFWYQQALGQGPEFLTYFQNEAQLDKSGLPSDRFFAERPEGSVSTLKIQRTQQEDSAVYLCASSLDRDHVLGEQFFGPGTRLTVL.

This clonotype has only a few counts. The DNA for the CDR3 is TGTGCCAGCAGAGGCTGGAACACTGAAGCTTTCTTT. Its protein is CASRGWNTEAFF. This rearrangement joins TRBV6-5 to TRBJ1-1; D ambiguous. CDR1 and CDR2 (germline): MNHEY, SVGAGI. Trimming removed 6 bases at V and 1 base at J, with 6 bases between. This CDR3 spans 12 amino acids.

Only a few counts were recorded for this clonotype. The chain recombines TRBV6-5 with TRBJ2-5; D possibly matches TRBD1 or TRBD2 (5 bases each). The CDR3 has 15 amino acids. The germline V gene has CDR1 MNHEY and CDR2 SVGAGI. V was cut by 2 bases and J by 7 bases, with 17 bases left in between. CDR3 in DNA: TGTGCCAGCAGTTACGGGGACCTGACCCGAGGGACCCAGTACTTC. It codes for CASSYGDLTRGTQYF.

This CDR3 is CAISDSIGGGHYNEQFF. CDR3 sequence (DNA): TGTGCCATCAGTGATTCCATAGGGGGGGGACACTACAATGAGCAGTTCTTC. This chain joins TRBV10-3 and TRBJ2-1; tentative D call: TRBD2 (7 bases). The CDR3 extends over 17 amino acids. Trimming removed 3 bases from V and 3 bases from J, with 18 bases in between. Germline assignment: CDR1 ENHRY and CDR2 SYGVKD.

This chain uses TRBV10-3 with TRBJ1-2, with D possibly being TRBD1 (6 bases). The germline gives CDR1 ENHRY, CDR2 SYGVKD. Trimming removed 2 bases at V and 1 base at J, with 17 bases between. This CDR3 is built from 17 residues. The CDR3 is CAISEPENRDLNYGYTF. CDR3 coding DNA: TGTGCCATCAGTGAGCCAGAAAACAGGGACCTTAACTATGGCTACACCTTC.

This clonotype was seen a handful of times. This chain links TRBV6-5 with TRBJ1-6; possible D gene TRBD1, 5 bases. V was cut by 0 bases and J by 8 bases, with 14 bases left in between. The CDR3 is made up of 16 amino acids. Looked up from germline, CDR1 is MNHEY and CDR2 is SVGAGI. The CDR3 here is CASSYSRDARHSPLHF. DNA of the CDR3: TGTGCCAGCAGTTACTCCAGGGACGCAAGGCATTCACCCCTCCACTTT.

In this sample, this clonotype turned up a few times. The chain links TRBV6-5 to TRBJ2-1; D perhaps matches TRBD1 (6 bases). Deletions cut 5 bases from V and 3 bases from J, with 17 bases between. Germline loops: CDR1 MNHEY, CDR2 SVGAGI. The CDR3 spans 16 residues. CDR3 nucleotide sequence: TGTGCCAGCAGTCTACTCTCGAGACAGGACTACAATGAGCAGTTCTTC. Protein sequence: CASSLLSRQDYNEQFF.

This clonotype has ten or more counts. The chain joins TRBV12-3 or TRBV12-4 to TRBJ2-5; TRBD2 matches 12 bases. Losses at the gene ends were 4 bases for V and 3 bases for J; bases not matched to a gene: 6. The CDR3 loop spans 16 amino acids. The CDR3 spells CASSSLTSGGEETQYF. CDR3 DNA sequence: TGTGCCAGCAGTTCTTTGACTAGCGGGGGCGAAGAGACCCAGTACTTC.

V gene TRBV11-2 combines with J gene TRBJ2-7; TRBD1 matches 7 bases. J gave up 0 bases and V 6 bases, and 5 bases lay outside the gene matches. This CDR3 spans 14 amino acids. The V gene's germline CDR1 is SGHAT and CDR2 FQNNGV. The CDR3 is CASSTGQSSYEQYF. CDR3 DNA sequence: TGTGCCAGCAGTACGGGACAGAGCTCCTACGAGCAGTACTTC. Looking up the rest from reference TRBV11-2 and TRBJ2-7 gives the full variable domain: EAGVAQSPRYKIIEKRQSVAFWCNPISGHATLYWYQQILGQGPKLLIQFQNNGVVDDSQLPKDRFSAERLKGVDSTLKIQPAKLEDSAVYLCASSTGQSSYEQYFGPGTRLTVT.

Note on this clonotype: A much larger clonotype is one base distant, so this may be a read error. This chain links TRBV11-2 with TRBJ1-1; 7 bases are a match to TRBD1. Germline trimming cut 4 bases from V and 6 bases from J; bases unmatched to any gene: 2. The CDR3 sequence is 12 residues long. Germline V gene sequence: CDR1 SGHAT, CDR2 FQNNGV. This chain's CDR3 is CASSSRGAEAFF. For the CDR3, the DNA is TGTGCCAGCAGCTCCAGGGGGGCTGAAGCTTTCTTT.

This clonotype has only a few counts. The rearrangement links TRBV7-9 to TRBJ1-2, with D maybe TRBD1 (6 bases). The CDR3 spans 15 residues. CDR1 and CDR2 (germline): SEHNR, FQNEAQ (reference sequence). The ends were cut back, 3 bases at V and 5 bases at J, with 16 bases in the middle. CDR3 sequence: CASSLGAGDGYGYTF. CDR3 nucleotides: TGTGCCAGCAGCTTGGGGGCAGGGGACGGGTATGGCTACACCTTC.

This CDR3 is CASSQDGAGYTF. As DNA, the CDR3 is TGCGCCAGCAGCCAAGATGGGGCGGGCTACACCTTC. V gene TRBV4-3 combines with J gene TRBJ1-2, with D possibly being TRBD1 (5 bases). Trimming shortened V by 0 bases and J by 8 bases, and 7 bases separated the two germline ends. The CDR3 runs 12 residues. Germline CDR1 LGHNA, CDR2 YSLEER.

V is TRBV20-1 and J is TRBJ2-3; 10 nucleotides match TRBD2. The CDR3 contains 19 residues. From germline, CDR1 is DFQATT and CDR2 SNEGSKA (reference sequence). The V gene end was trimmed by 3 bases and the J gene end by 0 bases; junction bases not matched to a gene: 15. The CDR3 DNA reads TGCAGTGCTAGCGGTGTGGCTAGCGGGGGCGCATTTAGCACAGATACGCAGTATTTT. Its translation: CSASGVASGGAFSTDTQYF.

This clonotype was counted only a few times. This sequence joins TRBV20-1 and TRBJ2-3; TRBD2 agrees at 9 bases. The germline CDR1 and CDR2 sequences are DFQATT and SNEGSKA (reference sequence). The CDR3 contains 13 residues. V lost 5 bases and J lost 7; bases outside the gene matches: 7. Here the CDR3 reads CSAVGGGANTQYF. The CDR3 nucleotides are TGCAGTGCTGTAGGCGGGGGGGCAAATACGCAGTATTTT.

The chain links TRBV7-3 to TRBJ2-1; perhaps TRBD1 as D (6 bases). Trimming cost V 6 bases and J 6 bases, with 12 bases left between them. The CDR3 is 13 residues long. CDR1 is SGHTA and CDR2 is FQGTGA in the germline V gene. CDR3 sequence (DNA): TGTGCCAGCAGTCCGGACAGTTTCAATGAGCAGTTCTTC. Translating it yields CASSPDSFNEQFF. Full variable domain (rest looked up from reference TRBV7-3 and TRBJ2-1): GAGVSQTPSNKVTEKGKYVELRCDPISGHTALYWYRQSLGQGPEFLIYFQGTGAADDSGLPNDRFFAVRPEGSVSTLKIQRTERGDSAVYLCASSPDSFNEQFFGPGTRLTVL.

In DNA form, the CDR3 reads TGTGCCAGCAGCTTGGCTGGACATGGCTACACCTTC. Translation gives CASSLAGHGYTF. The chain uses TRBV7-2 and TRBJ1-2; D gene uncertain. The CDR3 length is 12 residues. V gave up 3 bases and J gave up 6 bases, with 8 bases separating them. Per the germline V gene, CDR1 is SGHTA and CDR2 is FQGNSA.

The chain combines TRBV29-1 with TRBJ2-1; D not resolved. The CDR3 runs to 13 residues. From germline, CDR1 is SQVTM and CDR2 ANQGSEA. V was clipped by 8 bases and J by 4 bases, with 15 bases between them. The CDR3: CSIRASQYNEQFF. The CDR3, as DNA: TGCAGCATTCGGGCATCACAATACAATGAGCAGTTCTTC.

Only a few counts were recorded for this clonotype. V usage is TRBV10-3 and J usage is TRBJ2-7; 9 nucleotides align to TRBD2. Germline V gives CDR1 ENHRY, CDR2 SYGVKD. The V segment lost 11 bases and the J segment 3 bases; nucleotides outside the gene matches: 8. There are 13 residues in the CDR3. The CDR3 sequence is CAVKGRGGYEQYV. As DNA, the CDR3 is TGTGCCGTCAAGGGGCGGGGGGGCTACGAGCAGTACGTC.

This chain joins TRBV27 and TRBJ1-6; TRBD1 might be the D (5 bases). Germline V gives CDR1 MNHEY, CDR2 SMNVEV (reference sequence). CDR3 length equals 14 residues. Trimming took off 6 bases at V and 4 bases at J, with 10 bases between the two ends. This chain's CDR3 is CASSPGTYNSPLHF. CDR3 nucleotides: TGTGCCAGCAGCCCCGGGACTTATAATTCACCCCTCCACTTT.

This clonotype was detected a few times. The CDR3 sequence: CASSGLTGEQYF. As DNA, the CDR3 is TGTGCCAGCAGCGGATTAACTGGGGAGCAGTACTTC. This sequence joins TRBV9 and TRBJ2-7; D is unclear. This CDR3 has 12 residues. V lost 3 bases, J lost 7 bases, and 11 bases lay in between. In germline, CDR1 is SGDLS, CDR2 YYNGEE.

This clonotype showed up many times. The CDR3 DNA sequence: TGCGCCAGCAGCCAAGAGACGGCCCCTAACACAGATACGCAGTATTTT. As protein: CASSQETAPNTDTQYF. This sequence joins TRBV4-1 and TRBJ2-3, with no clear D. The germline V and J ends were trimmed by 0 bases and 2 bases, with 12 bases remaining between them. Germline V gives CDR1 MGHRA, CDR2 YSYEKL. The CDR3 extends over 16 amino acids.

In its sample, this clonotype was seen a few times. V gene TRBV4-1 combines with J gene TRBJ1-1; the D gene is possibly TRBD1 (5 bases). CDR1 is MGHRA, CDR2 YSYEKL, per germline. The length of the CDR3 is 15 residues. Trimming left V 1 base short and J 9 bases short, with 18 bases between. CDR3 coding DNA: TGCGCCAGCAGCCAAGCATTCCGGGACGCCGCTCAAGCTTTCTTT. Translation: CASSQAFRDAAQAFF.

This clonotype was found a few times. In DNA form, the CDR3 reads TGTGCCAGCAGCGAAACTAGCGGGGGGGCCGGTAATGAGCAGTTCTTC. Amino acids: CASSETSGGAGNEQFF. The gene calls are TRBV7-2 and TRBJ2-1; 13 bases are shared with TRBD2. After removal of 5 bases from V and 7 bases from J, the junction contained 8 bases not matched to a gene. The CDR3 is 16 amino acids. The V gene's germline CDR1 is SGHTA and CDR2 FQGNSA.

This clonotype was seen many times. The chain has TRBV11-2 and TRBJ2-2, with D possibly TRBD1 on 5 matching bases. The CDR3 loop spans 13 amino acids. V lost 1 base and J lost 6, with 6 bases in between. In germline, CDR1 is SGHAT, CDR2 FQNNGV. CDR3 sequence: CASSLAGPGELFF. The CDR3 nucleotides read TGTGCCAGCAGCTTAGCAGGGCCCGGGGAGCTGTTTTTT.